The rows below give T cell receptor beta chains drawn from one sample of a study of T-cell reconstitution after alpha-beta-depleted transplantation in children. TCRdb re-called the PCR reads through MiXCR, storing one row per CDR3 protein. Among 780,000 or so distinct CDR3 sequences, 16% were seen once, and the ten largest hold roughly 5%. Sequences were derived from PBMCs, mostly from graft donor cells, sampled 360 days after TCRalphabeta/CD19-depleted stem cell transplant. Every receptor here comes from a male patient younger than 18 who had a stem cell transplant for acute lymphoblastic leukemia, so the T cells may come from the graft donor. The CDR3 runs from the conserved cysteine through the conserved F or W. Each record gives: J gene, clone size, D gene, V gene, CDR3 DNA, CDR3 protein. D genes are given only for firm matches. The size field is filled for only some rows; it gives once, few, many or a size class.

j_call: TRBJ2-7; clone_size: few; d_call: TRBD1; v_call: TRBV5-1; cdr3_nt: TGCGCCAGCAGCGGGTCCGGGACAGCTTCCTACGAGCAGTACTTC; cdr3_aa: CASSGSGTASYEQYF
j_call: TRBJ2-7; clone_size: NA; d_call: NA; v_call: TRBV7-9; cdr3_nt: TGTGCCAGCAGCTTATCCTGGGCCGAGCAGTACTTC; cdr3_aa: CASSLSWAEQYF
j_call: TRBJ2-7; clone_size: many; d_call: NA; v_call: TRBV4-1; cdr3_nt: TGCGCCAGCAGCCAAGATCACGAGCAGTACTTC; cdr3_aa: CASSQDHEQYF
j_call: TRBJ2-2; clone_size: few; d_call: TRBD1; v_call: TRBV5-8; cdr3_nt: TGTGCCAGCAGCTTGGGGATCGGGACAGCGAACACCGGGGAGCTGTTTTTT; cdr3_aa: CASSLGIGTANTGELFF
j_call: TRBJ2-3; clone_size: NA; d_call: NA; v_call: TRBV20-1; cdr3_nt: TGCAGTGCTAGGGGGCGGGGCAGCACAGATACGCAGTATTTT; cdr3_aa: CSARGRGSTDTQYF
j_call: TRBJ2-7; clone_size: few; d_call: NA; v_call: TRBV20-1; cdr3_nt: TGCAGTGCTAGAGTGGACCTGGTTCTCTACGAGCAGTACTTC; cdr3_aa: CSARVDLVLYEQYF
j_call: TRBJ1-2; clone_size: NA; d_call: NA; v_call: TRBV7-8; cdr3_nt: TGTGCCAGCAGCTTAGCGAAGGGCAGCACCTATGGCTACACCTTC; cdr3_aa: CASSLAKGSTYGYTF
j_call: TRBJ2-1; clone_size: few; d_call: TRBD2; v_call: TRBV20-1; cdr3_nt: TGCAGTGCTCTCCTCGCCGGGAGGATTAATGAGCAGTTCTTC; cdr3_aa: CSALLAGRINEQFF
j_call: TRBJ2-1; clone_size: NA; d_call: TRBD2; v_call: TRBV12-3/TRBV12-4; cdr3_nt: TGTGCCAGCAGTCGGGGACTAGCGGGAACTATATACAATGAGCAGTTCTTC; cdr3_aa: CASSRGLAGTIYNEQFF
j_call: TRBJ2-3; clone_size: few; d_call: TRBD2; v_call: TRBV20-1; cdr3_nt: TGCAGTGCTAGAGTCGGGCTAGCGGGGGATACCTCTAGCACAGATACGCAGTATTTT; cdr3_aa: CSARVGLAGDTSSTDTQYF
j_call: TRBJ2-7; clone_size: NA; d_call: NA; v_call: TRBV27; cdr3_nt: TGTGCCAGCAGTTTCCCGATGGGCCCCGGGGGCGAGCAGTACTTC; cdr3_aa: CASSFPMGPGGEQYF
j_call: TRBJ2-7; clone_size: many; d_call: NA; v_call: TRBV5-1; cdr3_nt: TGCGCCAGCAGCTTGGTAGCAGGGATCGATGCCTACGAGCAGTACTTC; cdr3_aa: CASSLVAGIDAYEQYF
j_call: TRBJ2-3; clone_size: NA; d_call: TRBD1; v_call: TRBV12-3/TRBV12-4; cdr3_nt: TGTGCCAGCTGTTTAGGCGGGGGACAGGGGACCGGCACAGATACGCAGTATTTT; cdr3_aa: CASCLGGGQGTGTDTQYF
j_call: TRBJ2-3; clone_size: few; d_call: NA; v_call: TRBV12-5; cdr3_nt: TGTGCTAGTGGTCCCAGGGGAGCGGGACTTGACCAAGACACAGATACGCAGTATTTT; cdr3_aa: CASGPRGAGLDQDTDTQYF